Below, 26 T cell receptor beta chains from the same sample are listed, as sequenced in a study of T-cell memory formation after mild COVID-19. From the 5' RACE reads, TCRdb called clonotypes with MiXCR, one entry per CDR3 protein. In the table there are 150,000 to 200,000 distinct CDR3 sequences, more than 14% of which are singletons. The sample taken for sequencing was PBMCs or a T cell subset sorted from them (not recorded which). The source of these receptors is an adult woman who had mild COVID-19 (a few samples of this study predate the infection). Cell type and time point are not known.

The chain recombines TRBV20-1 with TRBJ2-1, with D perhaps matching TRBD1 or TRBD2 (5 bases each). V shed 0 bases and J shed 7 bases, with 19 bases lying between them. The CDR3 is 16 residues long. Germline CDR1 is DFQATT and CDR2 is SNEGSKA (reference sequence). The CDR3: CSARDWGRGSLNEQFF. The DNA for the CDR3 is TGCAGTGCTAGAGATTGGGGGAGAGGCTCGCTGAATGAGCAGTTCTTC.

V gene TRBV7-9 combines with J gene TRBJ2-1, with 12 bases fitting TRBD2. Germline V lookup: CDR1 SEHNR, CDR2 FQNEAQ (reference sequence). The CDR3 covers 16 residues. Trimming cost V 5 bases and J 8 bases; bases outside gene matches: 10. CDR3 DNA: TGTGCCAGCAGCCGACAGGGGACTAGCGGGCTCTATGAGCAGTTCTTC. Translating gives CASSRQGTSGLYEQFF.

This clonotype was recorded many times. The chain uses TRBV14 and TRBJ1-6; 8 nucleotides line up with TRBD1. The CDR3 totals 17 residues. The ends lost 10 bases at V and 8 bases at J; junction bases unmatched: 19. Germline loops: CDR1 SGHDN, CDR2 FVKESK. CDR3 in amino acids: CATRRGAGGFRDSPLHF. CDR3 nucleotide sequence: TGTGCCACCCGAAGGGGAGCAGGGGGCTTTCGGGATTCACCCCTCCACTTT. Supplemented by reference TRBV14 and TRBJ1-6, the full variable domain reads EAGVTQFPSHSVIEKGQTVTLRCDPISGHDNLYWYRRVMGKEIKFLLHFVKESKQDESGMPNNRFLAERTGGTYSTLKVQPAELEDSGVYFCATRRGAGGFRDSPLHFGNGTRLTVT.

This chain uses TRBV27 with TRBJ2-7; perhaps TRBD1 as D (5 bases). The ends were cut back, 0 bases at V and 5 bases at J, with 14 bases in the middle. The CDR3 totals 15 residues. Germline CDR1 MNHEY, CDR2 SMNVEV (reference sequence). In DNA form, the CDR3 reads TGTGCCAGCAGTTTATCGGGTCAGGGTCCCCACGAGCAGTACTTC. Translating it yields CASSLSGQGPHEQYF.

The sample holds a few counts of this clonotype. This chain uses TRBV4-2 with TRBJ1-3, with D unclear. In germline, CDR1 is LGHNA, CDR2 YNFKEQ. CDR3 length: 15 residues. Trimming left V 0 bases short and J 0 bases short, with 6 bases between. The CDR3 loop is CASSQDPDSGNTIYF. For the CDR3, the DNA is TGTGCCAGCAGCCAAGATCCGGACTCTGGAAACACCATATATTTT.

This rearrangement joins TRBV7-9 to TRBJ2-7; TRBD2 aligns across 8 bases. The CDR3 is 14 amino acids. Germline lookup yields CDR1 SEHNR and CDR2 FQNEAQ (reference sequence). Trimming took 1 base from V and 5 from J; bases not matched to a gene: 4. The chain's CDR3 is CASSLGAGDDEQYF. CDR3 bases: TGTGCCAGCAGCTTAGGAGCGGGAGACGACGAGCAGTACTTC.

In its sample, this clonotype was seen a few times. The chain combines TRBV12-3 or TRBV12-4 with TRBJ2-5; no definite D call. There are 12 residues in the CDR3. Trimming took 7 bases from V and 1 from J, leaving 7 bases between them. The CDR3 region is CASTAGQETQYF. The CDR3 DNA reads as TGTGCCAGCACCGCTGGCCAAGAGACCCAGTACTTC.

This clonotype was observed many times. The V call is TRBV29-1, the J call TRBJ2-7, with D perhaps matching TRBD2 (6 bases). V was cut by 4 bases and J by 3 bases, with 10 bases left in between. The CDR3 is 12 amino acids. Germline loops: CDR1 SQVTM, CDR2 ANQGSEA. DNA of the CDR3: TGCAGCGTTGGGCAGGGAGGCTACGAGCAGTACTTC. Protein: CSVGQGGYEQYF.

This rearrangement joins TRBV20-1 to TRBJ2-3, with D possibly TRBD2 on 7 matching bases. The CDR3 consists of 15 residues. From germline, CDR1 is DFQATT and CDR2 SNEGSKA (reference sequence). CDR3: CSAKPRGAISDTQYF. As DNA, the CDR3 is TGCTCGGCTAAGCCACGGGGGGCAATATCGGATACGCAGTATTTT.

In this sample, this clonotype turned up a few times. The rearrangement uses TRBV14 and TRBJ2-3; unclear D gene. Trimming left V 1 base short and J 10 bases short, with 9 bases between. Germline V gene data show CDR1 as SGHDN and CDR2 as FVKESK. CDR3 length equals 12 residues. CDR3 in DNA: TGTGCCAGCAGCCAAGGCCCGGTTTCGCAGTATTTT. It translates to CASSQGPVSQYF. Full variable domain (rest looked up from reference TRBV14 and TRBJ2-3): EAGVTQFPSHSVIEKGQTVTLRCDPISGHDNLYWYRRVMGKEIKFLLHFVKESKQDESGMPNNRFLAERTGGTYSTLKVQPAELEDSGVYFCASSQGPVSQYFGPGTRLTVL.

The count of this clonotype is one. This chain joins TRBV4-3 and TRBJ2-1; 7 nucleotides line up with TRBD1. TRBJ2-7 explains the end of the DNA better; the J call may be wrong. The V gene's germline CDR1 is LGHNA and CDR2 YSLEER. This CDR3 is 16 amino acids long. The CDR3 is CASSQDQGDASYEQYF. The CDR3 nucleotides read TGCGCCAGCAGCCAAGACCAGGGGGACGCGAGTTACGAGCAGTACTTC.

The chain couples TRBV7-2 to TRBJ1-5; weak D call: TRBD1 (5 bases). Trimming removed 4 bases from V and 3 bases from J, with 13 bases in between. This CDR3 is built from 15 residues. Germline V gene sequence: CDR1 SGHTA, CDR2 FQGNSA. DNA of the CDR3: TGTGCCAGCAGCTCGGAGGGGTTGACCAATCAGCCCCAGCATTTT. Encoded protein: CASSSEGLTNQPQHF.

This clonotype appeared a few times. The chain links TRBV7-3 to TRBJ2-1; 8 nucleotides agree with TRBD2. Trimming removed 4 bases from V and 4 bases from J; junction bases left unmatched: 12. The germline CDR1 and CDR2 sequences are SGHTA and FQGTGA. The CDR3 has 17 amino acids. Written as DNA, the CDR3 is TGTGCCAGCAGCTCCCCCCGGGCTAGCGGGTCGTACAATGAGCAGTTCTTC. Translation gives CASSSPRASGSYNEQFF.

This clonotype came up a few times. The chain carries TRBV12-3 or TRBV12-4 and TRBJ2-5; 9 bases fit TRBD1. The CDR3 has 16 amino acids. V lost 4 bases to trimming and J lost 2 bases; unmatched junction nucleotides: 8. The CDR3 is CASSWGGTGLQETQYF. In DNA, the CDR3 is TGTGCCAGCAGTTGGGGAGGGACAGGGTTACAAGAGACCCAGTACTTC.

This clonotype was counted between two and nine times. The chain has TRBV30 and TRBJ2-3; TRBD2 agrees at 11 bases. The CDR3 totals 15 residues. Trimming cost V 0 bases and J 1 base; bases outside gene matches: 0. Germline V gene lookup returns CDR1 GTSNPN and CDR2 SVGIG (reference sequence). The CDR3 here is CAWSVLAGGTDTQYF. CDR3 bases: TGTGCCTGGAGTGTACTAGCGGGAGGCACAGATACGCAGTATTTT.

This clonotype was seen more than once but under ten times. The J gene is TRBJ2-1, the V gene TRBV6-5, with TRBD2 matching over 10 bases. The CDR3 consists of 15 residues. CDR1 is MNHEY, CDR2 SVGAGI, per germline. The V gene end was trimmed by 5 bases and the J gene end by 8 bases; junction bases not matched to a gene: 9. CDR3 residues: CASSTSGGASDEQFF. Written as DNA, the CDR3 is TGTGCCAGCAGTACCAGCGGGGGGGCCTCGGATGAGCAGTTCTTC.

There are a few counts of this clonotype. The chain combines TRBV7-2 with TRBJ2-1; 11 bases fit TRBD2. V was pared by 3 bases and J by 8 bases, with 9 bases of the junction left unmatched. The germline V gene has CDR1 SGHTA and CDR2 FQGNSA. The CDR3 runs to 16 residues. The CDR3 protein is CASSFPSGGRGYEQFF. Here the CDR3 DNA reads TGTGCCAGCAGCTTCCCTAGCGGGGGGCGGGGGTATGAGCAGTTCTTC.

J is TRBJ1-1 and V is TRBV7-8; TRBD1 aligns across 9 bases. The CDR3 spans 14 residues. The V gene end was trimmed by 4 bases and the J gene end by 6 bases; junction bases not matched to a gene: 6. Germline CDR1 reads SGHVS; CDR2 reads FQNEAQ. The CDR3 here is CASSSWDRVAEAFF. The CDR3 bases are TGTGCCAGCAGCTCTTGGGACAGGGTTGCTGAAGCTTTCTTT.

Comments on this clonotype: A junction end diverges from the germline sequence, so it may reflect a read error. J is TRBJ1-1 and V is TRBV7-9; possible D gene TRBD1, 6 bases. This CDR3 has 13 residues. Germline values: CDR1 SEHNR, CDR2 FQNEAQ (reference sequence). The CDR3 protein is CSSSPATGGEAFF. CDR3 sequence (DNA): TGTTCCAGCAGCCCCGCGACAGGTGGTGAAGCTTTCTTT.

The gene calls are TRBV6-5 and TRBJ2-1; maybe TRBD1 (5 bases). The V and J ends lost 0 bases and 5 bases respectively, with 8 bases between them. Germline CDR1 MNHEY, CDR2 SVGAGI. This CDR3 has 14 amino acids. The CDR3 protein is CASSYSTQDNEQFF. CDR3 nucleotides: TGTGCCAGCAGTTACTCCACACAGGACAATGAGCAGTTCTTC.

The chain combines TRBV6-2 or TRBV6-3 with TRBJ2-2; no firm D call. CDR3 length equals 14 residues. Trimming cost V 6 bases and J 4 bases, with 12 bases left between them. The germline CDR1 and CDR2 sequences are MNHEY and SVGEGT. The CDR3 DNA reads as TGTGCCAGCAGCCCTAACAGAGTCACCGGGGAGCTGTTTTTT. Translated: CASSPNRVTGELFF.

This chain links TRBV3-1 with TRBJ1-1, with D possibly matching TRBD1 (6 bases). In germline, CDR1 is LGHDT, CDR2 YNNKEL (reference sequence). The CDR3 is 15 amino acids. Trimming removed 2 bases at V and 0 bases at J, with 10 bases between. The CDR3 sequence is CASSQFGTLNTEAFF. CDR3 DNA: TGTGCCAGCAGCCAATTTGGGACACTGAACACTGAAGCTTTCTTT.

The chain employs TRBV27 and TRBJ1-5, with D unclear. V was clipped by 5 bases and J by 3 bases, with 11 bases between them. The CDR3 covers 14 residues. Germline lookup yields CDR1 MNHEY and CDR2 SMNVEV (reference sequence). The CDR3 spells CASSQYSANQPQHF. The CDR3 coding sequence is TGTGCCAGCAGTCAATACTCCGCCAATCAGCCCCAGCATTTT.

The chain combines TRBV6-6 with TRBJ2-3, with D tentatively TRBD1 (5 bases). The CDR3 contains 14 residues. The ends were cut back, 6 bases at V and 0 bases at J, with 10 bases in the middle. Germline V gene lookup returns CDR1 MNHNY and CDR2 SVGAGI (reference sequence). CDR3 in amino acids: CASRLQGSTDTQYF. The DNA for the CDR3 is TGTGCCAGCAGATTGCAGGGTAGCACAGATACGCAGTATTTT.

Note on this clonotype: An end of the junction does not agree with germline; a read error may underlie this. CDR3 sequence reads: CATCDLPPTGDSNQPQHF. In DNA form, the CDR3 reads TGTGCCACCTGTGATCTTCCTCCGACAGGGGATAGCAATCAGCCCCAGCATTTT. The gene calls are TRBV24-1 and TRBJ1-5; the match to TRBD1 covers 8 bases. The germline gives CDR1 KGHDR, CDR2 SFDVKD. This CDR3 has 18 amino acids.

This clonotype was found a few times. The chain links TRBV7-3 to TRBJ2-1; TRBD2 matches at 11 bases. The CDR3 has 14 residues. Germline trimming cut 5 bases from V and 5 bases from J; bases unmatched to any gene: 2. Germline CDR1 SGHTA, CDR2 FQGTGA. CDR3 sequence: CASSPLAGDNEQFF. The DNA of the CDR3 is TGTGCCAGCAGCCCACTAGCGGGGGACAATGAGCAGTTCTTC.